The entry below describes one TCR beta chain. The antigen remains undetermined. Sequenced by immunoSEQ multiplex PCR; TCRdb stores in-frame clones only, minus some. The repertoire has about 45,000 clones, roughly nine tenths of them found once; the top ten carry approximately 10%. The entry originates in a study of T cells in localized non-small cell lung cancer. Study-level points and caveats: The tumor had only one region sequenced, so heterogeneity remains possible.

CDR1 and CDR2 from the germline V gene are ENHRY and SYGVKD. The CDR3 runs 13 residues. Trimming removed 7 bases from V and 1 base from J, with 10 bases in between. This clonotype originated in a woman aged 40-69 years with stage II lung adenocarcinoma. The specimen comprised PBMCs, sampled before any cancer treatment. The V and J genes are TRBV10-3 and TRBJ1-1; D is possibly TRBD1 (6 bases). In nucleotides, the CDR3 is TGTGCCATCATGGGACACACGAACACTGAAGCTTTCTTT. Its protein is CAIMGHTNTEAFF.